One and the same sample provided the 2 T cell receptor beta chains below, sequenced in a study of T cells after yellow fever vaccination (dated by TCRdb to the late 2010s). Library prep was done by 5' RACE. For sequencing, an Illumina HiSeq 2500 was employed. TCRdb reprocessed the public reads (quality trimming at Q25 with fastp, clone calling with MiXCR) and kept in-frame beta chains. When rows share a CDR3 protein, they turn into one entry using the most common DNA and genes. The sample contains approximately 550,000 distinct CDR3 sequences, approximately 13% of them found a single time. The ten largest clones take up around 15% of the sample. The sample's treatment or condition label, in plain terms: live attenuated yellow fever vaccine strain. The source was PBMCs, collected on the day of the yellow fever booster vaccination. The source of these receptors is a man aged 30 to 45 who received the YFV17D yellow fever vaccine.

The rearrangement links TRBV20-1 to TRBJ1-3; D unresolved. Germline-derived CDR1 and CDR2 are DFQATT and SNEGSKA (reference sequence). V shed 5 bases and J shed 7 bases, with 9 bases lying between them. The CDR3 covers 11 residues. CDR3 residues: CSAYERNTIYF. For the CDR3, the DNA is TGCAGTGCTTACGAGAGGAACACCATATATTTT.

V gene TRBV12-3 or TRBV12-4 combines with J gene TRBJ2-1; D perhaps matches TRBD1 (6 bases). With 5 bases removed from V and 0 bases from J, the gap between germline ends came to 14 bases. The CDR3 sequence is 16 residues long. The CDR3, as DNA: TGTGCCAGCAGTCCCCAGACAGGAGACTCCTACAATGAGCAGTTCTTC. Translated: CASSPQTGDSYNEQFF.